Reported below is one T cell receptor beta chain. Recovery among Cohort 3 donors was established by two negative PCRs, clearance, or symptom resolution. This specimen comes from a study of blood T cell repertoires in COVID-19. Study information: COVID-19 samples, acute and convalescent, were from the United States, Italy and Spain.

The ends were cut back, 4 bases at V and 4 bases at J, with 13 bases in the middle. CDR3 size: 14 residues. Germline V lookup: CDR1 SGDLS, CDR2 YYNGEE. Sequencing used immunoSEQ multiplex PCR; TCRdb keeps in-frame clones, though not all of them. Here the sample spans 200,000 to 250,000 clones, about 93% being singletons. The TCR comes from a woman aged 18-35 years who had recovered from COVID-19. The sample comprised PBMCs or T cells enriched from blood (not recorded which). The chain is built from TRBV9 and TRBJ2-3, with D possibly matching TRBD1 (5 bases). CDR3 nucleotides: TGTGCCAGCAGCCGGGCAGGGTTCCCAGATACGCAGTATTTT. Translation: CASSRAGFPDTQYF.